This T cell receptor (beta chain) was found in a study of blood T cell repertoires in COVID-19. V shed 6 bases and J shed 3 bases, with 14 bases lying between them. Germline V CDR1 and CDR2: SGHVS, FNYEAQ. There are 15 residues in the CDR3. In the original workflow: For nucleated cells, counts were estimated from reference gene primer amplification. Here immunoSEQ multiplex PCR was the method, and the copy in TCRdb shows in-frame clones only, minus some. Clonal size and the V and J genes are those of that table, whereas D and trimming came from the DNA. Of 150,000 to 200,000 clones detected, 80% to 90% appear once; the ten largest clones hold more than 7.5%.

The source of this sequence is a man aged 50 or older with active or convalescent COVID-19. Specimen: peripheral blood. The genes are TRBV7-6 and TRBJ1-4, with D maybe TRBD1 (5 bases). The CDR3 reads CASSSSPGSNEKLFF. CDR3 bases: TGTGCCAGCAGTTCAAGTCCAGGGTCTAATGAAAAACTGTTTTTT. The full variable domain, rest sourced from reference TRBV7-6 and TRBJ1-4, is GAGVSQSPRYKVTKRGQDVALRCDPISGHVSLYWYRQALGQGPEFLTYFNYEAQQDKSGLPNDRFSAERPEGSISTLTIQRTEQRDSAMYRCASSSSPGSNEKLFFGSGTQLSVL.